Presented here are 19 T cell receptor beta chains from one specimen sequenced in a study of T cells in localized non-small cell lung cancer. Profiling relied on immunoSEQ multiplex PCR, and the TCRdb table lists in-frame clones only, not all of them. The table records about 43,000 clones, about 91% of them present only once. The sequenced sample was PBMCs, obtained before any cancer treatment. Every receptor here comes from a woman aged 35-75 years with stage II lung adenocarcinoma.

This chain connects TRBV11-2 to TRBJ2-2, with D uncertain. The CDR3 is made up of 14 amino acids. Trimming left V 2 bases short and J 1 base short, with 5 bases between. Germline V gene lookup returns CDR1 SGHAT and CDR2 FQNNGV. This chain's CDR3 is CASSLLVNTGELFF. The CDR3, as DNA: TGTGCCAGCAGCTTACTAGTGAACACCGGGGAGCTGTTTTTT.

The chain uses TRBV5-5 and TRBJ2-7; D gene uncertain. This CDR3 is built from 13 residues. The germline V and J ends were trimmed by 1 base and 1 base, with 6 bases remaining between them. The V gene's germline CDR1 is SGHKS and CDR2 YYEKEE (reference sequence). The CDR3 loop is CASSLTPSYEQYF. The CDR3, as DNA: TGTGCCAGCAGCTTGACACCTTCCTACGAGCAGTACTTC.

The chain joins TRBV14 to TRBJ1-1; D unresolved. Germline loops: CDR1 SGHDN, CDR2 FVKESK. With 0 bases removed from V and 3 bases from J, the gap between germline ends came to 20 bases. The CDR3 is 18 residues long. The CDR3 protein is CASSQDIPSFGRDTEAFF. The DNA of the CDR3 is TGTGCCAGCAGCCAAGATATTCCGAGTTTCGGGAGGGACACTGAAGCTTTCTTT.

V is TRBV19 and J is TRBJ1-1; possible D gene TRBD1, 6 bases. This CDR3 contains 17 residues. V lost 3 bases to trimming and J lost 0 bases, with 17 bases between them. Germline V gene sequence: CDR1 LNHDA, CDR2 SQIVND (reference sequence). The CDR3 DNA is TGTGCCAGTAGTATCCTTAGGACAGCCCCCATGAACACTGAAGCTTTCTTT. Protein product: CASSILRTAPMNTEAFF.

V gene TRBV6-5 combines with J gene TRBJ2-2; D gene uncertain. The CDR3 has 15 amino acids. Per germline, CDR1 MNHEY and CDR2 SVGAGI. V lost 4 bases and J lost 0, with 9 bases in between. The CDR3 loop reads CASSFFATNTGELFF. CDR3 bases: TGTGCCAGCAGTTTTTTCGCCACGAACACCGGGGAGCTGTTTTTT.

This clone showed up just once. The CDR3: CASSLQTQGAGEAPLHF. The CDR3 nucleotides are TGCGCCAGCAGCCTCCAAACACAGGGGGCGGGTGAGGCACCCCTCCACTTT. The chain combines TRBV5-1 with TRBJ1-6; 9 bases match TRBD1. The CDR3 has 17 residues. The germline gives CDR1 SGHRS, CDR2 YFSETQ. The J segment lost 11 bases and the V segment lost 4 bases, leaving 16 bases of the junction unmatched.

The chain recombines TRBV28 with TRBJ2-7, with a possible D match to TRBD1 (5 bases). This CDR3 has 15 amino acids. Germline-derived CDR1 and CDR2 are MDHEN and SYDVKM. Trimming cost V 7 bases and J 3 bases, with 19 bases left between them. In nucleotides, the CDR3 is TGTGCCAGCAATATCGAAGGGGTATCCCGCTACGAGCAGTACTTC. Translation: CASNIEGVSRYEQYF.

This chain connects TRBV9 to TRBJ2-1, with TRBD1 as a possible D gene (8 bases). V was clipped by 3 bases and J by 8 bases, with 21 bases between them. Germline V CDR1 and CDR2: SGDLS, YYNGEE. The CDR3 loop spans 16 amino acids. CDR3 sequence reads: CASSAGGGQGHDEQFF. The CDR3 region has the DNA TGTGCCAGCAGCGCGGGGGGCGGACAGGGTCACGATGAGCAGTTCTTC.

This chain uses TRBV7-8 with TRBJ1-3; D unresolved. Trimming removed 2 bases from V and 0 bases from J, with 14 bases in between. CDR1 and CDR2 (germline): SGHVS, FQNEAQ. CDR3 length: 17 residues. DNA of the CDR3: TGTGCCAGCAGCTTATCTCCGGTGGGCATCTCTGGAAACACCATATATTTT. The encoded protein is CASSLSPVGISGNTIYF.

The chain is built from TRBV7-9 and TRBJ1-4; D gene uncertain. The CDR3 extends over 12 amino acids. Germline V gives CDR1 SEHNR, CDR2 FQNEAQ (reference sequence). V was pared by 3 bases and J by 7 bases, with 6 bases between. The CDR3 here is CASSLSSEKLFF. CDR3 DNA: TGTGCCAGCAGCTTGTCTAGTGAAAAACTGTTTTTT.

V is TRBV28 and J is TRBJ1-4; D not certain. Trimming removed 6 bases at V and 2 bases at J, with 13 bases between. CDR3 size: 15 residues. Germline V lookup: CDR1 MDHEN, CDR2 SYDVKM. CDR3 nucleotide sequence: TGTGCCAGCAGCGCCCCGGGGTCCACTAATGAAAAACTGTTTTTT. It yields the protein CASSAPGSTNEKLFF.

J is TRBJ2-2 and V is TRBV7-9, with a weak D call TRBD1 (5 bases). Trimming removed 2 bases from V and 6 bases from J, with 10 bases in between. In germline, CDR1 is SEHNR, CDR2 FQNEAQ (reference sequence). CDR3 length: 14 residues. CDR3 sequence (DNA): TGTGCCAGCAGCTTAAGTGGGGCCGCCGGGGAGCTGTTTTTT. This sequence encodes CASSLSGAAGELFF.

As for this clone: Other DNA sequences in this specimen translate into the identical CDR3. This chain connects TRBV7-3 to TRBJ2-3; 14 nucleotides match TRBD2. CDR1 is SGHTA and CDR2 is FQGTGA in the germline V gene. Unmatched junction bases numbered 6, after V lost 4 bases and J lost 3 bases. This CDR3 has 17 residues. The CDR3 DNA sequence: TGTGCCAGCAGCTCTAGACTAGCGGGGGGGCCTACAGATACGCAGTATTTT. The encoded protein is CASSSRLAGGPTDTQYF.

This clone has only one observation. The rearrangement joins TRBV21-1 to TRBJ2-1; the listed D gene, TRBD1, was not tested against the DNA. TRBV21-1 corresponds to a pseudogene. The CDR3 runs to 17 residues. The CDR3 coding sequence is TGTGCCAGCAGCAAAGGGACTCACGGGACACTTTACAATGAGCAGTTCTTC. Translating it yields CASSKGTHGTLYNEQFF.

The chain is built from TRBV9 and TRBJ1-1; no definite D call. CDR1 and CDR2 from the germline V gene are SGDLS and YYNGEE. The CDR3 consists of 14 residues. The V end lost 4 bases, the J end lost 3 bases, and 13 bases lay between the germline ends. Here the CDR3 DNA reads TGTGCCAGCAGCCCGTTTGGGCGGGACACTGAAGCTTTCTTT. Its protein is CASSPFGRDTEAFF.

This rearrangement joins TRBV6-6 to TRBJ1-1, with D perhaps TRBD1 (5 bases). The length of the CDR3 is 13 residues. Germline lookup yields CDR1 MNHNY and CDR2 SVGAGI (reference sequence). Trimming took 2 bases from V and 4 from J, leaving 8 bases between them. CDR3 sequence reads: CASSYRGATEAFF. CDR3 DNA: TGTGCCAGCAGTTACAGGGGAGCCACTGAAGCTTTCTTT.

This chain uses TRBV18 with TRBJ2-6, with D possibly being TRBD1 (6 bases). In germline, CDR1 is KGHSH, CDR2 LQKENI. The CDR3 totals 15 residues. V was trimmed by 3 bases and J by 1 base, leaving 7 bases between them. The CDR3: CASSPTGSGANVLTF. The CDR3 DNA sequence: TGTGCCAGCTCACCGACAGGATCTGGGGCCAACGTCCTGACTTTC.

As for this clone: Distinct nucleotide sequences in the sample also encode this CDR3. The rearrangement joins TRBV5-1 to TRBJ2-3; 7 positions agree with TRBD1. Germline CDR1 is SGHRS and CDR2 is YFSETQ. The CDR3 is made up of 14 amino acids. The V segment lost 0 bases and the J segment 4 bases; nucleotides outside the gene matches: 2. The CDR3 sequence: CASSLGQGADTQYF. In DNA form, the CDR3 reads TGCGCCAGCAGCTTGGGCCAGGGGGCAGATACGCAGTATTTT.

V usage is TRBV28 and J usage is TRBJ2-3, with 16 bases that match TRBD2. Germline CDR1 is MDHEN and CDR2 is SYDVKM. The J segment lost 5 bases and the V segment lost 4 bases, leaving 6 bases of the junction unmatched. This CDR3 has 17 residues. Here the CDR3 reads CASSSGTSGGGQDTQYF. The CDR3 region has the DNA TGTGCCAGCAGTTCCGGGACTAGCGGGGGGGGACAAGATACGCAGTATTTT.